The 29 T cell receptor beta chains below all came from one sample that was sequenced in a study of cytomegalovirus exposure and HLA in healthy donors. Primers: 60 Vbeta forward and 13 Jbeta reverse. The assay was immunoSEQ multiplex PCR, and TCRdb's table has in-frame clones only and misses some. The sample has tens of thousands of clones, 82% seen once. The sequencing sample was made of PBMCs. Receptors originate from a man aged 45 to 65 in good health and CMV-seronegative.

The chain carries TRBV7-3 and TRBJ2-7; possible D gene TRBD2, 6 bases. V lost 4 bases to trimming and J lost 2 bases, with 12 bases between them. Germline V lookup: CDR1 SGHTA, CDR2 FQGTGA. This CDR3 has 14 amino acids. CDR3 in DNA: TGTGCCAGCAGCTCAGGGACTTCTACCTACGAGCAGTACTTC. Amino acids: CASSSGTSTYEQYF.

This clone was recorded only once. This chain uses TRBV5-1 with TRBJ1-1; D gene ambiguous. V shed 3 bases and J shed 1 base, with 13 bases lying between them. The germline V gene encodes CDR1 SGHRS and CDR2 YFSETQ. The CDR3 contains 15 residues. CDR3 in DNA: TGCGCCAGCAGCTCCTTTGATCCGGGGAACACTGAAGCTTTCTTT. Protein product: CASSSFDPGNTEAFF.

This chain uses TRBV5-1 with TRBJ2-7; 9 nucleotides match TRBD1. CDR1 and CDR2 (germline): SGHRS, YFSETQ. CDR3 length: 15 residues. V shed 6 bases, J shed 3 bases, and the junction held 10 bases outside the gene matches. The CDR3 nucleotides read TGCGCCAGCACTCCCGAGACAGGGGGAAACTACGAGCAGTACTTC. Translation: CASTPETGGNYEQYF.

J is TRBJ2-7 and V is TRBV6-1; 7 positions match TRBD2. After removal of 6 bases from V and 2 bases from J, the junction contained 7 bases not matched to a gene. The V gene's germline CDR1 is MNHNS and CDR2 SASEGT. This CDR3 is 14 amino acids long. DNA of the CDR3: TGTGCCAGCAGGAGGAGCGGGGACGCCTACGAGCAGTACTTC. Its translation is CASRRSGDAYEQYF.

The rearrangement joins TRBV7-6 to TRBJ2-5; a possible D gene is TRBD1 (6 bases). CDR1 SGHVS and CDR2 FNYEAQ come from the germline V gene. V lost 1 base and J lost 13, with 13 bases in between. The length of the CDR3 is 12 residues. The CDR3 loop reads CASSLGAGEPYF. CDR3 nucleotide sequence: TGTGCCAGCAGCTTAGGGGCAGGGGAACCGTACTTC. The full variable domain, in which reference TRBV7-6 and TRBJ2-5 provide the parts outside the CDR3, is GAGVSQSPRYKVTKRGQDVALRCDPISGHVSLYWYRQALGQGPEFLTYFNYEAQQDKSGLPNDRFSAERPEGSISTLTIQRTEQRDSAMYRCASSLGAGEPYFGPGTRLLVL.

The rearrangement uses TRBV4-2 and TRBJ2-1; D might be TRBD2 (5 bases). V dropped 3 bases and J dropped 4 bases, with 10 bases sitting between them. CDR3 size: 14 residues. CDR1 LGHNA and CDR2 YNFKEQ come from the germline V gene. The CDR3, as DNA: TGTGCCAGCAGCCACAGAGGACTGTACAATGAGCAGTTCTTC. This translates into CASSHRGLYNEQFF.

The V and J genes are TRBV9 and TRBJ1-1; TRBD1 matches 8 bases. This CDR3 has 15 residues. The germline gives CDR1 SGDLS, CDR2 YYNGEE. V gave up 3 bases and J gave up 0 bases; unmatched junction bases: 4. The CDR3 sequence is CASSAEQGVNTEAFF. The CDR3 nucleotides read TGTGCCAGCAGCGCCGAACAGGGGGTGAACACTGAAGCTTTCTTT.

This clone was observed a single time. The V call is TRBV7-9, the J call TRBJ2-6; 7 bases are a match to TRBD2. The CDR3 has 16 residues. Germline V gene lookup returns CDR1 SEHNR and CDR2 FQNEAQ (reference sequence). Trimming took 1 base from V and 1 from J; bases not matched to a gene: 1. This CDR3 reads CASSLGGGSGANVLTF. CDR3 sequence (DNA): TGTGCCAGCAGCTTAGGGGGAGGGTCTGGGGCCAACGTCCTGACTTTC.

The chain employs TRBV27 and TRBJ2-3; 8 nucleotides match TRBD1. The CDR3 extends over 15 amino acids. Germline CDR1 is MNHEY and CDR2 is SMNVEV (reference sequence). The V and J ends lost 2 bases and 0 bases, in that order; junction bases with no gene match: 1. CDR3 nucleotides: TGTGCCAGCAGTTTACGGGACAGGAGCACAGATACGCAGTATTTT. It is translated as CASSLRDRSTDTQYF.

This chain uses TRBV4-3 with TRBJ1-3; possible D gene TRBD1, 5 bases. Germline V gene sequence: CDR1 LGHNA, CDR2 YSLEER. The CDR3 runs 17 residues. The germline V and J ends were trimmed by 0 bases and 0 bases, with 12 bases remaining between them. Written as DNA, the CDR3 is TGCGCCAGCAGCCAAGAGTTCGACAGTTACTCTGGAAACACCATATATTTT. Its protein is CASSQEFDSYSGNTIYF.

The chain employs TRBV11-2 and TRBJ2-5; 9 nucleotides align to TRBD1. After removal of 5 bases from V and 4 bases from J, the junction contained 8 bases not matched to a gene. Germline CDR1 SGHAT, CDR2 FQNNGV. This CDR3 has 15 amino acids. CDR3 loop: CASSLYRGQGETQYF. CDR3 sequence (DNA): TGTGCCAGCAGCCTATACAGGGGGCAGGGAGAGACCCAGTACTTC.

The V call is TRBV30, the J call TRBJ2-3; 15 bases match TRBD2. V was pared by 7 bases and J by 4 bases, with 6 bases of the junction left unmatched. Germline CDR1 GTSNPN, CDR2 SVGIG (reference sequence). The CDR3 consists of 15 residues. CDR3 sequence reads: CAFGLAGGPADTQYF. The CDR3 DNA reads as TGTGCCTTCGGACTAGCGGGAGGGCCCGCAGATACGCAGTATTTT.

The chain uses TRBV18 and TRBJ1-3; D gene uncertain. The length of the CDR3 is 17 residues. V dropped 1 base and J dropped 0 bases, with 13 bases sitting between them. Germline CDR1 KGHSH, CDR2 LQKENI. The CDR3 bases are TGTGCCAGCTCACCACAGACAAATCTGGGCTCTGGAAACACCATATATTTT. Translating gives CASSPQTNLGSGNTIYF.

The chain carries TRBV6-1 and TRBJ1-6; D might be TRBD1 (6 bases). Trimming left V 1 base short and J 5 bases short, with 15 bases between. Looked up from germline, CDR1 is MNHNS and CDR2 is SASEGT. This CDR3 has 17 amino acids. The CDR3 region has the DNA TGTGCCAGCAGTGAAGTGAGCAGGGGTTCCAATAATTCACCCCTCCACTTT. Amino acids: CASSEVSRGSNNSPLHF.

This rearrangement joins TRBV7-8 to TRBJ2-5; TRBD1 matches at 8 bases. CDR3 length: 17 residues. Germline V lookup: CDR1 SGHVS, CDR2 FQNEAQ. V was pared by 5 bases and J by 0 bases, with 11 bases of the junction left unmatched. CDR3 in amino acids: CASSSKGRTGHQETQYF. CDR3 nucleotide sequence: TGTGCCAGCAGCAGTAAGGGTCGGACAGGGCACCAAGAGACCCAGTACTTC.

The rearrangement uses TRBV9 and TRBJ2-2; D is possibly TRBD2 (6 bases). The V and J ends lost 3 bases and 7 bases respectively, with 10 bases between them. The CDR3 is 13 residues long. From germline, CDR1 is SGDLS and CDR2 YYNGEE. The CDR3: CASSDRRGGELFF. In DNA, the CDR3 is TGTGCCAGCAGCGATAGGAGGGGCGGGGAGCTGTTTTTT.

The V call is TRBV19, the J call TRBJ2-7; 11 bases align to TRBD2. Trimming cost V 4 bases and J 5 bases; bases outside gene matches: 7. Germline CDR1 LNHDA, CDR2 SQIVND (reference sequence). CDR3 size: 15 residues. As DNA, the CDR3 is TGTGCCAGTAGTAGAACTAGCGGGAGAGCTAACGAGCAGTACTTC. This encodes CASSRTSGRANEQYF. The complete variable domain, with remaining parts taken from reference TRBV19 and TRBJ2-7, reads DGGITQSPKYLFRKEGQNVTLSCEQNLNHDAMYWYRQDPGQGLRLIYYSQIVNDFQKGDIAEGYSVSREKKESFPLTVTSAQKNPTAFYLCASSRTSGRANEQYFGPGTRLTVT.

V usage is TRBV9 and J usage is TRBJ2-7; D possibly corresponds to TRBD1 (6 bases). Trimming cost V 3 bases and J 6 bases, with 13 bases left between them. This CDR3 has 13 amino acids. Germline V gives CDR1 SGDLS, CDR2 YYNGEE. This chain's CDR3 is CASSAGQFAEQYF. The CDR3 coding sequence is TGTGCCAGCAGCGCAGGACAGTTCGCCGAGCAGTACTTC.

CDR3 coding DNA: TGCAGCGTTGAATGGGTCAAATGGTTGCCTGGGGGCAGGGGAACTGACTATGGCTACACCTTC. Translation: CSVEWVKWLPGGRGTDYGYTF. The rearrangement joins TRBV29-1 to TRBJ1-2; maybe TRBD1 (6 bases). V dropped 2 bases and J dropped 3 bases, with 34 bases sitting between them. There are 21 residues in the CDR3. Germline V gives CDR1 SQVTM, CDR2 ANQGSEA.

The CDR3 loop is CASSLYTSEAFF. The CDR3 region has the DNA TGTGCCAGCAGTTTATACACATCTGAAGCTTTCTTT. The rearrangement joins TRBV28 to TRBJ1-1; the D is unclear. Trimming shortened V by 1 base and J by 6 bases, and 6 bases separated the two germline ends. The CDR3 totals 12 residues. Per germline, CDR1 MDHEN and CDR2 SYDVKM.

This rearrangement joins TRBV9 to TRBJ1-2; 8 nucleotides match TRBD1. After removal of 3 bases from V and 5 bases from J, the junction contained 9 bases not matched to a gene. Per the germline V gene, CDR1 is SGDLS and CDR2 is YYNGEE. The CDR3 has 15 amino acids. The CDR3 DNA follows: TGTGCCAGCAGCGGTGGACAGGGAGGCGTGTATGGCTACACCTTC. This encodes CASSGGQGGVYGYTF.

The V and J genes are TRBV19 and TRBJ2-1, with a weak D call TRBD1 (6 bases). CDR3 length equals 13 residues. Per germline, CDR1 LNHDA and CDR2 SQIVND (reference sequence). V gave up 6 bases and J gave up 10 bases, with 16 bases separating them. CDR3 nucleotides: TGTGCCAGTAGAGCCCCCCAGGGGTACGAGCAGTTCTTC. Translating it yields CASRAPQGYEQFF.

Here the CDR3 DNA reads TGTGCCAGCAGCACCGGGACAGGGTCTTATGGGGCTGAAGCTTTCTTT. Its protein product is CASSTGTGSYGAEAFF. The rearrangement joins TRBV9 to TRBJ1-1; 9 bases agree with TRBD1. CDR1 is SGDLS, CDR2 YYNGEE, per germline. The junction had 13 bases not matched to a gene; V was cut back by 4 bases and J by 6 bases. The CDR3 spans 16 residues.

This clone showed up just once. The J gene is TRBJ1-6, the V gene TRBV5-1; 8 bases match TRBD1. The CDR3 is made up of 18 amino acids. Germline CDR1 and CDR2: SGHRS and YFSETQ. Germline trimming cut 0 bases from V and 3 bases from J; bases unmatched to any gene: 8. CDR3 protein: CASSLDRQGRYYNSPLHF. DNA of the CDR3: TGCGCCAGCAGCTTGGATCGACAGGGGAGATACTATAATTCACCCCTCCACTTT.

This chain joins TRBV7-3 and TRBJ2-2, with a possible D match to TRBD1 (6 bases). The CDR3 is 14 residues long. In germline, CDR1 is SGHTA, CDR2 FQGTGA. The V end was cut by 3 bases, the J end by 8 bases, with 13 bases between. The CDR3 DNA reads TGTGCCAGCAGCTTCGCCACAGGGCTAGGGGAGCTGTTTTTT. Residues: CASSFATGLGELFF.

The J gene is TRBJ1-5, the V gene TRBV28; TRBD1 aligns across 12 bases. Germline loops: CDR1 MDHEN, CDR2 SYDVKM. Trimming at V came to 4 bases and at J to 4 bases, leaving 5 bases not matched to a gene. The CDR3 sequence is 16 residues long. In DNA, the CDR3 is TGTGCCAGCAGTTCTCCGGGACAGGGGGCTAATCAGCCCCAGCATTTT. Amino acids: CASSSPGQGANQPQHF.

Here the CDR3 reads CASSSWRADTQYF. The CDR3 DNA reads as TGTGCCAGCAGCTCGTGGAGGGCAGATACGCAGTATTTT. The gene calls are TRBV5-4 and TRBJ2-3; weak D call: TRBD2 (6 bases). From germline, CDR1 is SGHNT and CDR2 YYREEE (reference sequence). The V gene lost 3 bases and the J gene lost 4 bases, with 9 bases spanning the gap. CDR3 size: 13 residues.

This chain connects TRBV6-5 to TRBJ2-5; D possibly corresponds to TRBD2 (5 bases). Germline V lookup: CDR1 MNHEY, CDR2 SVGAGI. The CDR3 length is 13 residues. V lost 2 bases to trimming and J lost 3 bases, with 7 bases between them. CDR3 sequence: CASSYEREETQYF. DNA of the CDR3: TGTGCCAGCAGTTACGAGAGGGAAGAGACCCAGTACTTC.

The chain combines TRBV6-5 with TRBJ1-1; TRBD1 might be the D (6 bases). The CDR3 sequence is 14 residues long. CDR1 and CDR2 from the germline V gene are MNHEY and SVGAGI. Trimming took off 5 bases at V and 4 bases at J, with 14 bases between the two ends. CDR3 in DNA: TGTGCCAGCAGTGAACAGGGTCAGGTCACTGAAGCTTTCTTT. As protein: CASSEQGQVTEAFF.